The TCR beta chain described here comes from a study of blood T cell repertoires in COVID-19. Study details: Italy, Spain and the United States were the sources of the convalescent and acute COVID-19 samples.

The CDR3 sequence is 12 residues long. Germline V CDR1 and CDR2: ENHRY, SYGVKD. V dropped 6 bases and J dropped 6 bases, with 8 bases sitting between them. This table comes from immunoSEQ multiplex PCR, and its TCRdb copy is limited to in-frame clones, with some not included. Of about 120,000 clones in the sample, about 84% were seen once. The sequencing input was peripheral blood. The V and J genes are TRBV10-3 and TRBJ2-2; D is uncertain. The TCR comes from a man aged 60-69 years with acute or convalescent COVID-19. CDR3: CAISDSPGELFF. The CDR3 coding sequence is TGTGCCATCAGCGATAGCCCCGGGGAGCTGTTTTTT.